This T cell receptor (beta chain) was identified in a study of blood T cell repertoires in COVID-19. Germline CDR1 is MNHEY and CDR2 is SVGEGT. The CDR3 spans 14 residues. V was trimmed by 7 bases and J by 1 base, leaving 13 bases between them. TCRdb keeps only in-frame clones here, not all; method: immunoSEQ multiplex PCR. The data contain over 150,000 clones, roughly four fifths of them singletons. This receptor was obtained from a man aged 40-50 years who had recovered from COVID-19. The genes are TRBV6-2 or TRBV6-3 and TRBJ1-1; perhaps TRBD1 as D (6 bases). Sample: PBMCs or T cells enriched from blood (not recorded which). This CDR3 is CASTPTGRNTEAFF. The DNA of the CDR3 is TGTGCCAGCACCCCGACAGGTCGGAACACTGAAGCTTTCTTT.